What follows is one TCR beta chain and its context. Trimming at V came to 4 bases and at J to 0 bases, leaving 4 bases not matched to a gene. The CDR3 loop spans 16 amino acids. Germline V gene data show CDR1 as SGHAT and CDR2 as FQNNGV. These data belong to a study of blood T cell repertoires in COVID-19. For the study at large: Material from acute and convalescent COVID-19 was sourced from the United States, Italy and Spain.

TCRdb's table, derived via immunoSEQ multiplex PCR, lists solely in-frame clones and lacks some. The sample yields 250,000 to 350,000 clones, around 89% seen once. The TCR sequence derives from a young man with acute or convalescent COVID-19. The rearrangement uses TRBV11-2 and TRBJ2-3, with 10 positions matching TRBD2. Sequenced: peripheral blood. The CDR3 DNA sequence: TGTGCCAGCAGCTATAGCGGGAGGACTAGCACAGATACGCAGTATTTT. As protein: CASSYSGRTSTDTQYF.